This T cell receptor (beta chain) was sequenced for a study of T cell responses to AZD1222 COVID-19 vaccine. Overall study: Pooled samples include second doses given at about 4 or 12 weeks.

Clones were sequenced by immunoSEQ multiplex PCR, and TCRdb holds only the in-frame ones, with some missing. The top ten hold 6.6% of the sample, which has tens of thousands of clones, over 65% seen once. Overall study results and limits: Mapped onto spike, vaccine-associated CD4 TCRs spanned it and were dominant at 160-218 and 743-854. Most donors were white British and more were female, and clonal diversity was possibly underestimated. There were repertoire samples only from the period after the peak T cell response.

CDR1 is MNHEY and CDR2 is SMNVEV in the germline V gene (reference sequence). The CDR3 runs 14 residues. Trimming pared 10 bases from V and 1 base from J, leaving 13 bases between. Notes on this clone: Its antigen is undetermined.

This specimen consisted of peripheral blood, obtained on day 0 of AZD1222 vaccination. The chain uses TRBV27 and TRBJ2-2; unclear D gene. This receptor was identified in an adult in good health. DNA for the CDR3: TGTGCCACCCAAGACGGACGGAACACCGGGGAGCTGTTTTTT. Translation gives CATQDGRNTGELFF.